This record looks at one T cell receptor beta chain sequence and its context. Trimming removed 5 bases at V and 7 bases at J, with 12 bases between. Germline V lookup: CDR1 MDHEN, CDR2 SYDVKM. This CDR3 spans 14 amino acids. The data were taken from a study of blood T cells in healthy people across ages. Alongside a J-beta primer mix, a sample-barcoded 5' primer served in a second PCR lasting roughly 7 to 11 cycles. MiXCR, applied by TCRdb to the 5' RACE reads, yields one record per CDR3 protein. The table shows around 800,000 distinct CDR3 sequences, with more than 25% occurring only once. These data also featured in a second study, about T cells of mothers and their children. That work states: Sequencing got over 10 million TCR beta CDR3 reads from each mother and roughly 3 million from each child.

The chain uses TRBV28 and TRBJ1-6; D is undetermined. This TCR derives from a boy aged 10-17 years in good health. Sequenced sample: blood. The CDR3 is CASSLPLGNSPLHF. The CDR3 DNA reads TGTGCCAGCAGTCTCCCCCTAGGGAATTCACCCCTCCACTTT.